The 29 T cell receptor beta chains below were found in one sample sequenced in a study of cytomegalovirus exposure and HLA in healthy donors. Some clones are missing from TCRdb's copy, which holds only in-frame ones; the method was immunoSEQ multiplex PCR. Among some 170,000 clones, about 86% were seen once, and the ten largest hold about 6%. Material for sequencing was PBMCs. The receptors were sampled from a woman under 40 in good health and CMV-seronegative.

This clone was counted a single time. The V call is TRBV11-2, the J call TRBJ1-1; D is uncertain. The germline V gene encodes CDR1 SGHAT and CDR2 FQNNGV. Trimming cost V 2 bases and J 0 bases, with 10 bases left between them. This CDR3 is 15 amino acids long. CDR3 DNA: TGTGCCAGCAGCTTATCTTCGGCCATGAACACTGAAGCTTTCTTT. It encodes CASSLSSAMNTEAFF.

The chain employs TRBV6-1 and TRBJ1-4; D perhaps matches TRBD1 (6 bases). The V gene's germline CDR1 is MNHNS and CDR2 SASEGT. Trimming removed 4 bases from V and 3 bases from J, with 15 bases in between. CDR3 length: 16 residues. The CDR3 loop reads CASSGNTGFANEKLFF. The CDR3 nucleotides are TGTGCCAGCAGTGGAAATACAGGGTTCGCTAATGAAAAACTGTTTTTT.

V gene TRBV7-9 combines with J gene TRBJ2-7; 13 bases agree with TRBD2. Germline assignment: CDR1 SEHNR and CDR2 FQNEAQ (reference sequence). CDR3 length equals 15 residues. J was trimmed by 4 bases and V by 1 base; bases with no gene match: 1. CDR3 protein: CASSLGTSGGYEQYF. CDR3 nucleotide sequence: TGTGCCAGCAGCTTAGGGACTAGCGGGGGTTACGAGCAGTACTTC. The variable domain in full, completed from reference TRBV7-9 and TRBJ2-7, reads DTGVSQNPRHKITKRGQNVTFRCDPISEHNRLYWYRQTLGQGPEFLTYFQNEAQLEKSRLLSDRFSAERPKGSFSTLEIQRTEQGDSAMYLCASSLGTSGGYEQYFGPGTRLTVT.

V and J are TRBV4-3 and TRBJ2-7; TRBD2 matches 7 bases. The CDR3 extends over 15 amino acids. V was clipped by 2 bases and J by 2 bases; unmatched bases: 6. Germline CDR1 LGHNA, CDR2 YSLEER. The DNA for the CDR3 is TGCGCCAGCAGCCAACTGGCGGGGGTGACCTACGAGCAGTACTTC. This sequence encodes CASSQLAGVTYEQYF.

The gene calls are TRBV7-2 and TRBJ1-2; the D gene is possibly TRBD1 (6 bases). The length of the CDR3 is 15 residues. The ends were cut back, 0 bases at V and 9 bases at J, with 17 bases in the middle. Germline V gene data show CDR1 as SGHTA and CDR2 as FQGNSA. The CDR3 DNA reads TGTGCCAGCAGCTTAGCGGTGGGAGGGGGGCCGAGCTACACCTTC. This encodes CASSLAVGGGPSYTF.

As to this clone: A junction boundary mismatches the germline segment, possibly from a read error. The genes are TRBV27 and TRBJ2-5; D not certain. Germline V gene data show CDR1 as MNHEY and CDR2 as SMNVEV (reference sequence). There are 13 residues in the CDR3. CDR3 region: CVSAFGNQETQYF. The CDR3 nucleotides are TGTGTCAGCGCTTTCGGAAACCAAGAGACCCAGTACTTC.

In this sample, this clone turned up once. The DNA of the CDR3 is TGCGCCAGCAGCCAAGCCGGGACGCCCGGCTACGAGCAGTACTTC. Residues: CASSQAGTPGYEQYF. The V call is TRBV4-1, the J call TRBJ2-7; D is tentatively TRBD1 or TRBD2 (5 bases each). The CDR3 covers 15 residues. CDR1 is MGHRA, CDR2 YSYEKL, per germline. V was pared by 1 base and J by 3 bases, with 13 bases between.

This chain connects TRBV6-5 to TRBJ1-2; D possibly corresponds to TRBD1 (6 bases). The germline CDR1 and CDR2 sequences are MNHEY and SVGAGI. V lost 5 bases and J lost 2, with 12 bases in between. The CDR3 has 14 amino acids. CDR3 in DNA: TGTGCCAGCAGTCCTTACAGGGTCAACTATGGCTACACCTTC. It yields the protein CASSPYRVNYGYTF.

The chain carries TRBV16 and TRBJ1-4; tentative D call: TRBD1 (6 bases). There are 14 residues in the CDR3. CDR1 is KGHSY, CDR2 FQNENV, per germline. V was trimmed by 4 bases and J by 12 bases, leaving 18 bases between them. The DNA of the CDR3 is TGTGCCAGCAGCCCCCGGCGTTTGGGGGCGGAACTGTTTTTT. Its translation: CASSPRRLGAELFF.

The CDR3 DNA sequence: TGTGCCAGCAGTTTGATCGCTCAACAGAACTACGAGCAGTACTTC. Its translation: CASSLIAQQNYEQYF. The chain uses TRBV28 and TRBJ2-7; D not certain. Germline V gene lookup returns CDR1 MDHEN and CDR2 SYDVKM. The CDR3 sequence is 15 residues long. The germline V and J ends were trimmed by 3 bases and 3 bases, with 15 bases remaining between them.

The chain employs TRBV7-9 and TRBJ1-2, with D hard to call. V was shortened by 5 bases and J by 4 bases, with 14 bases between the two germline ends. Looked up from germline, CDR1 is SEHNR and CDR2 is FQNEAQ (reference sequence). This CDR3 comprises 14 residues. The CDR3 nucleotides are TGTGCCAGCAGCCCAGATGCGGGCCCCTATGGCTACACCTTC. Amino acid sequence: CASSPDAGPYGYTF.

This sequence joins TRBV4-3 and TRBJ2-1; tentatively, D is TRBD1 or TRBD2 (5 bases each). The CDR3 is 15 amino acids. Trimming removed 0 bases at V and 6 bases at J, with 12 bases between. Germline V gene sequence: CDR1 LGHNA, CDR2 YSLEER. The CDR3 DNA follows: TGCGCCAGCAGCCAAGATCTTGAGGGGACCAATGAGCAGTTCTTC. Its protein is CASSQDLEGTNEQFF.

The CDR3 DNA reads as TGTGCCAGCAGCGGAAGGACAGGGGGCGTGACCCAGTACTTC. Its translation: CASSGRTGGVTQYF. V usage is TRBV7-2 and J usage is TRBJ2-5; TRBD1 agrees at 11 bases. The CDR3 length is 14 residues. V gave up 5 bases and J gave up 7 bases; unmatched junction bases: 6. Germline loops: CDR1 SGHTA, CDR2 FQGNSA.

The CDR3: CASSLSPGQGGDTQYF. In DNA form, the CDR3 reads TGTGCCAGCAGCCTGTCCCCGGGACAGGGCGGAGATACGCAGTATTTT. The chain uses TRBV5-4 and TRBJ2-3; 9 nucleotides align to TRBD1. The CDR3 covers 16 residues. J was trimmed by 5 bases and V by 4 bases; bases with no gene match: 11. The germline V gene encodes CDR1 SGHNT and CDR2 YYREEE (reference sequence).

The chain recombines TRBV4-2 with TRBJ2-5; D is possibly TRBD2 (6 bases). Trimming removed 0 bases from V and 2 bases from J, with 13 bases in between. There are 16 residues in the CDR3. The germline gives CDR1 LGHNA, CDR2 YNFKEQ. This CDR3 reads CASSQEFGGGQETQYF. DNA of the CDR3: TGTGCCAGCAGCCAAGAATTCGGGGGAGGTCAAGAGACCCAGTACTTC.

This clone was seen just once. The chain couples TRBV20-1 to TRBJ1-5; D is unresolved. The V end lost 7 bases, the J end lost 0 bases, and 4 bases lay between the germline ends. CDR3 length: 11 residues. Germline V gene data show CDR1 as DFQATT and CDR2 as SNEGSKA (reference sequence). The CDR3 DNA is TGCAGTGTGGATAGCAATCAGCCCCAGCATTTT. Translated, it gives CSVDSNQPQHF.

This chain joins TRBV19 and TRBJ1-4; possibly TRBD1 for D (5 bases). Trimming took 8 bases from V and 8 from J, leaving 15 bases between them. Germline CDR1 is LNHDA and CDR2 is SQIVND (reference sequence). This CDR3 is built from 13 residues. The CDR3 DNA follows: TGTGCCAGTCGAAGGGGTGTAGAAGAAAAACTGTTTTTT. Translated, it gives CASRRGVEEKLFF.

The CDR3 region is CASSEAGASKKQFF. The CDR3 DNA is TGTGCCAGTAGTGAAGCGGGAGCCTCAAAGAAGCAGTTCTTC. The chain has TRBV19 and TRBJ2-1; 8 positions match TRBD2. The CDR3 is 14 residues long. V was clipped by 5 bases and J by 11 bases; unmatched bases: 11. The V gene's germline CDR1 is LNHDA and CDR2 SQIVND (reference sequence).

The chain carries TRBV27 and TRBJ1-5; TRBD1 matches at 7 bases. This CDR3 spans 15 amino acids. After removal of 2 bases from V and 7 bases from J, the junction contained 8 bases not matched to a gene. Germline V gene data show CDR1 as MNHEY and CDR2 as SMNVEV (reference sequence). The CDR3 reads CASSLSRQGGQPQHF. As DNA, the CDR3 is TGTGCCAGCAGTTTAAGTCGACAGGGCGGCCAGCCCCAGCATTTT.

This sequence joins TRBV28 and TRBJ1-2; D possibly corresponds to TRBD1 (5 bases). The V and J ends lost 2 bases and 3 bases respectively, with 13 bases between them. Looked up from germline, CDR1 is MDHEN and CDR2 is SYDVKM. This CDR3 comprises 15 residues. CDR3: CASSLTFRADYGYTF. Written as DNA, the CDR3 is TGTGCCAGCAGTTTAACTTTCAGGGCCGACTATGGCTACACCTTC.

The J gene is TRBJ1-2, the V gene TRBV5-1, with D possibly matching TRBD1 (6 bases). Trimming took 4 bases from V and 8 from J, leaving 18 bases between them. CDR3 size: 14 residues. The V gene's germline CDR1 is SGHRS and CDR2 YFSETQ. The DNA of the CDR3 is TGCGCCAGCAGCCCGGACCCAGGGGTTCAGGGCTACACCTTC. Its protein is CASSPDPGVQGYTF.

The chain is built from TRBV5-4 and TRBJ2-3; D gene uncertain. Germline CDR1 is SGHNT and CDR2 is YYREEE (reference sequence). The CDR3 runs to 15 residues. V lost 3 bases and J 3 bases, leaving 14 bases between the germline ends. The DNA of the CDR3 is TGTGCCAGCAGCTCGGGTCTGGGCCCAACAGATACGCAGTATTTT. It encodes CASSSGLGPTDTQYF.

The chain is built from TRBV7-2 and TRBJ1-6; D is perhaps TRBD1 (5 bases). Per germline, CDR1 SGHTA and CDR2 FQGNSA. Trimming removed 4 bases from V and 9 bases from J, with 22 bases in between. The CDR3 contains 17 residues. CDR3 nucleotides: TGTGCCAGCAGCTCAACTGGCACCGGGCATAGGGGTTCACCCCTCCACTTT. Its protein product is CASSSTGTGHRGSPLHF.

This rearrangement joins TRBV7-2 to TRBJ1-5, with TRBD1 matching 8 bases. Trimming cost V 4 bases and J 7 bases; bases outside gene matches: 3. The germline CDR1 and CDR2 sequences are SGHTA and FQGNSA. This CDR3 region has 13 residues. The CDR3 DNA reads TGTGCCAGCAGCTCTACAGGGGGGCAGCCCCAGCATTTT. Protein: CASSSTGGQPQHF.

As regards this clone: The sample carries other DNA sequences with the same CDR3. The chain uses TRBV30 and TRBJ1-1; D remains unclear. Germline CDR1 is GTSNPN and CDR2 is SVGIG (reference sequence). The CDR3 consists of 12 residues. V shed 0 bases and J shed 0 bases, with 2 bases lying between them. The CDR3 bases are TGTGCCTGGAGTGTTGTGAACACTGAAGCTTTCTTT. Encoded protein: CAWSVVNTEAFF.

V usage is TRBV18 and J usage is TRBJ1-2; the D gene is possibly TRBD1 (6 bases). CDR1 KGHSH and CDR2 LQKENI come from the germline V gene. Trimming shortened V by 3 bases and J by 7 bases, and 18 bases separated the two germline ends. CDR3 size: 15 residues. This chain's CDR3 is CASSPTDTGRGGYTF. CDR3 bases: TGTGCCAGCTCACCTACTGATACAGGGCGAGGTGGCTACACCTTC.

This chain's CDR3 is CSGAWAGGYEQYF. CDR3 nucleotides: TGCAGCGGAGCATGGGCCGGCGGTTACGAGCAGTACTTC. The chain couples TRBV29-1 to TRBJ2-7, with D unresolved. Trimming cost V 7 bases and J 4 bases, with 17 bases left between them. The germline gives CDR1 SQVTM, CDR2 ANQGSEA. The length of the CDR3 is 13 residues.

CDR3 region: CSAYGDTLNTEAFF. CDR3 coding DNA: TGCAGCGCCTATGGGGACACCCTGAACACTGAAGCTTTCTTT. The rearrangement links TRBV29-1 to TRBJ1-1; a weak D match, TRBD1 (6 bases). The CDR3 extends over 14 amino acids. Trimming stripped 7 bases from V and 0 bases from J, with 15 bases between. Germline CDR1 is SQVTM and CDR2 is ANQGSEA.

The chain carries TRBV29-1 and TRBJ1-1; 7 bases agree with TRBD1. Trimming removed 7 bases from V and 0 bases from J; junction bases left unmatched: 8. This CDR3 is 14 amino acids long. Germline loops: CDR1 SQVTM, CDR2 ANQGSEA. Here the CDR3 reads CSADDREMNTEAFF. The CDR3 nucleotides are TGCAGCGCTGACGACAGGGAAATGAACACTGAAGCTTTCTTT.